This TCR beta chain comes out of a study of T cell responses to AZD1222 COVID-19 vaccine. Points from the study as a whole: White British donors predominated, females outnumbered males, and clonal diversity was possibly underestimated.

Repertoires were generated with immunoSEQ multiplex PCR, while TCRdb's copy carries only in-frame clones and drops some. This sample carries 150,000 or so clones, about 87% of them seen once, and the ten largest clones take just over 9%. Worth noting for this clone: Its cognate antigen is unknown.

This CDR3 spans 13 amino acids. Germline V lookup: CDR1 SGHNT, CDR2 YYREEE (reference sequence). V gave up 0 bases and J gave up 8 bases; unmatched junction bases: 2. This material consisted of peripheral blood, taken 28 days after the second AZD1222 dose. This clonotype originated in an adult who received the AZD1222 COVID-19 vaccine. The chain recombines TRBV5-4 with TRBJ2-1; 7 bases map to TRBD2. The CDR3 sequence: CASSLVAGDEQFF. The CDR3 DNA reads TGTGCCAGCAGCTTGGTTGCGGGGGATGAGCAGTTCTTC.